This TCR beta chain originates from a study of cytomegalovirus exposure and HLA in healthy donors. CDR1 MNHEY and CDR2 SMNVEV come from the germline V gene (reference sequence). The V end was cut by 2 bases, the J end by 0 bases, with 4 bases between. The CDR3 contains 14 residues. Sequencing was performed with immunoSEQ multiplex PCR; in TCRdb, only in-frame clones are kept and a portion is missing. The table records 300,000 to 450,000 clones, about nine tenths of them present only once. Sequencing was performed on PBMCs. The rearrangement joins TRBV27 to TRBJ2-2, with D uncertain. This TCR was recovered from a woman aged 18 to 35 in good health and CMV-seronegative. This CDR3 is CASSLLTNTGELFF. The CDR3 nucleotides are TGTGCCAGCAGTTTACTTACGAACACCGGGGAGCTGTTTTTT.